Each of the 19 T cell receptor beta chains below was sequenced from the same sample in a study of human T cells and chemical hapten exposure. Time point: pre-sensitization, week 0. Treatment here: therapeutic diphenylcyclopropenone sensitization with weekly scalp DPC. TCRdb independently ran MiXCR on the RACE reads; one entry per CDR3 protein. The sample lists some 360,000 distinct CDR3 sequences; 5.1% were seen once. Sample: whole blood, taken in connection with sensitization to the hapten diphenylcyclopropenone (DPC). Receptors originate from a woman in her fifties or sixties with alopecia areata. Some clones in this sample may be carry-over from other donors' samples.

This clonotype was counted a single time. A much larger clone is a single base away; this may be a read error. The V call is TRBV6-1, the J call TRBJ2-5, with D perhaps assigned TRBD1 or TRBD2 (5 bases each). Per germline, CDR1 MNHNS and CDR2 SASEGT. The CDR3 covers 17 residues. The CDR3 loop reads CASYRRGIHPPQGTQYF. The CDR3 nucleotides are TGTGCCAGCTACAGACGGGGCATCCACCCTCCACAAGGGACCCAGTACTTC.

At least ten counts were recorded for this clonotype. J is TRBJ2-6 and V is TRBV27, with D possibly TRBD2 on 5 matching bases. This CDR3 is built from 16 residues. CDR1 is MNHEY, CDR2 SMNVEV, per germline (reference sequence). With 0 bases removed from V and 2 bases from J, the gap between germline ends came to 8 bases. This CDR3 reads CASSLSRVAGANVLTF. CDR3 nucleotide sequence: TGTGCCAGCAGTTTATCGCGGGTGGCTGGGGCCAACGTCCTGACTTTC.

The sample holds a few counts of this clonotype. V usage is TRBV3-1 and J usage is TRBJ1-2; D remains ambiguous. The CDR3 loop spans 16 amino acids. From germline, CDR1 is LGHDT and CDR2 YNNKEL (reference sequence). V was trimmed by 0 bases and J by 4 bases, leaving 15 bases between them. CDR3 residues: CASSQDPRPDGYGYTF. CDR3 sequence (DNA): TGTGCCAGCAGCCAAGATCCCAGGCCAGACGGCTATGGCTACACCTTC.

The chain uses TRBV7-9 and TRBJ1-3; a weak D match, TRBD1 (5 bases). This CDR3 region has 16 residues. Trimming removed 5 bases from V and 0 bases from J, with 14 bases in between. From germline, CDR1 is SEHNR and CDR2 FQNEAQ (reference sequence). As DNA, the CDR3 is TGTGCCAGCAGCGGGCCGGGACTGATCTCTGGAAACACCATATATTTT. Translated: CASSGPGLISGNTIYF.

The sample holds a few counts of this clonotype. V usage is TRBV9 and J usage is TRBJ2-1; 10 nucleotides align to TRBD2. The CDR3 runs to 15 residues. With 0 bases clipped from V and 8 bases from J, the junction kept 5 bases outside the gene matches. The germline V gene encodes CDR1 SGDLS and CDR2 YYNGEE. Here the CDR3 reads CASSVGSGRSDEQFF. In DNA, the CDR3 is TGTGCCAGCAGCGTAGGTAGCGGGAGGAGCGATGAGCAGTTCTTC.

This clonotype was seen only a few times. This sequence joins TRBV30 and TRBJ2-3; no reliable D call. With 8 bases removed from V and 2 bases from J, the gap between germline ends came to 17 bases. This CDR3 is built from 14 residues. The V gene's germline CDR1 is GTSNPN and CDR2 SVGIG (reference sequence). This CDR3 is CAESATLTTDTQYF. CDR3 in DNA: TGTGCCGAGTCAGCTACACTCACCACAGATACGCAGTATTTT. The variable domain in full, with the rest retrieved from reference TRBV30 and TRBJ2-3, is SQTIHQWPATLVQPVGSPLSLECTVEGTSNPNLYWYRQAAGRGLQLLFYSVGIGQISSEVPQNLSASRPQDRQFILSSKKLLLSDSGFYLCAESATLTTDTQYFGPGTRLTVL.

The table lists this clonotype with a few counts. This sequence joins TRBV30 and TRBJ2-4; 11 positions agree with TRBD1. V was clipped by 8 bases and J by 2 bases; unmatched bases: 14. This CDR3 comprises 17 residues. Germline V gene sequence: CDR1 GTSNPN, CDR2 SVGIG (reference sequence). The CDR3 coding sequence is TGTGCCCGCAACAGGACAGGGGGCGCGAGGACCAAAAACATTCAGTACTTC. Encoded protein: CARNRTGGARTKNIQYF.

This clonotype was picked up many times. The rearrangement links TRBV15 to TRBJ2-1; 7 bases map to TRBD1. Germline CDR1 reads LNHNV; CDR2 reads YYDKDF (reference sequence). After removal of 3 bases from V and 8 bases from J, the junction contained 4 bases not matched to a gene. This CDR3 is built from 13 residues. CDR3 in amino acids: CATSRDRIYEQFF. The DNA for the CDR3 is TGTGCCACCAGCAGGGACAGGATCTATGAGCAGTTCTTC.

The chain employs TRBV6-6 and TRBJ1-4; D gene uncertain. Germline V gene sequence: CDR1 MNHNY, CDR2 SVGAGI (reference sequence). The CDR3 totals 13 residues. Trimming removed 2 bases from V and 4 bases from J, with 5 bases in between. The CDR3 nucleotides read TGTGCCAGCAGTTACAGGAGTAATGAAAAACTGTTTTTT. Amino acids: CASSYRSNEKLFF.

This clonotype was recorded many times. This rearrangement joins TRBV20-1 to TRBJ2-2; 10 nucleotides align to TRBD2. The V segment lost 2 bases and the J segment 5 bases; nucleotides outside the gene matches: 5. The CDR3 runs to 15 residues. Germline assignment: CDR1 DFQATT and CDR2 SNEGSKA (reference sequence). The CDR3 loop is CSARSLAGETGELFF. The DNA for the CDR3 is TGCAGTGCTAGATCTCTAGCGGGAGAGACCGGGGAGCTGTTTTTT.

This clonotype was seen ten or more times. The chain couples TRBV6-5 to TRBJ2-1; tentatively, D is TRBD1 or TRBD2 (5 bases each). The V gene lost 5 bases and the J gene lost 2 bases, with 13 bases spanning the gap. CDR1 and CDR2 (germline): MNHEY, SVGAGI. This CDR3 comprises 15 residues. CDR3 in amino acids: CASSPSRDPYNEQFF. In nucleotides, the CDR3 is TGTGCCAGCAGTCCCAGCCGGGACCCCTACAATGAGCAGTTCTTC.

This clonotype was recorded many times. The genes are TRBV15 and TRBJ2-3; D tentatively fits TRBD1 or TRBD2 (5 bases each). CDR3 length: 17 residues. From germline, CDR1 is LNHNV and CDR2 YYDKDF (reference sequence). V was shortened by 0 bases and J by 6 bases, with 19 bases between the two germline ends. The CDR3 DNA follows: TGTGCCACCAGCAGAGAGGGTTGGACCGGGGCAGGGGATACGCAGTATTTT. Residues: CATSREGWTGAGDTQYF.

This clonotype was seen at least ten times. CDR3 DNA sequence: TGTGCCAGCAGCTTAGCGCGGGGTAGCCAGGCAGATACGCAGTATTTT. It specifies CASSLARGSQADTQYF. The chain combines TRBV7-9 with TRBJ2-3, with a tentative D call TRBD2 (6 bases). This CDR3 is 16 amino acids long. V dropped 0 bases and J dropped 4 bases, with 14 bases sitting between them. Germline V gives CDR1 SEHNR, CDR2 FQNEAQ (reference sequence).

The V call is TRBV3-1, the J call TRBJ1-6; unclear D gene. The CDR3 runs to 13 residues. CDR1 and CDR2 from the germline V gene are LGHDT and YNNKEL (reference sequence). Trimming left V 1 base short and J 6 bases short, with 4 bases between. CDR3 amino acids: CASSQGVNSPLHF. Written as DNA, the CDR3 is TGTGCCAGCAGCCAAGGGGTTAATTCACCCCTCCACTTT.

The CDR3 DNA follows: TGTGCCAGCAGTGACTCTAATAGCGGGGGCCCGAACACCGGGGAGCTGTTTTTT. This gives the protein CASSDSNSGGPNTGELFF. This rearrangement joins TRBV6-4 to TRBJ2-2; TRBD2 aligns across 9 bases. Germline V gene data show CDR1 as MRHNA and CDR2 as SNTAGT. The junction had 5 bases not matched to a gene; V was cut back by 0 bases and J by 0 bases. This CDR3 region has 18 residues.

In this sample, this clonotype turned up many times. V and J are TRBV6-4 and TRBJ2-3; D gene ambiguous. Germline CDR1 MRHNA, CDR2 SNTAGT. The CDR3 loop spans 15 amino acids. Deletions cut 5 bases from V and 1 base from J, with 13 bases between. Here the CDR3 reads CASSRVLAGTDTQYF. CDR3 DNA sequence: TGTGCCAGCAGTCGGGTCCTGGCCGGCACAGATACGCAGTATTTT.

The rearrangement links TRBV25-1 to TRBJ2-3; D is undetermined. The V end was cut by 6 bases, the J end by 0 bases, with 13 bases between. This CDR3 comprises 15 residues. Germline loops: CDR1 MGHDK, CDR2 SYGVNS. The CDR3 bases are TGTGCCAGCAGGCCTCCTCCCCCGAGCACAGATACGCAGTATTTT. It codes for CASRPPPPSTDTQYF.

This clonotype was found a few times. The chain has TRBV4-2 and TRBJ1-6; the D is unclear. Trimming pared 8 bases from V and 8 bases from J, leaving 10 bases between. The CDR3 has 12 residues. The germline gives CDR1 LGHNA, CDR2 YNFKEQ. The CDR3 reads CASQVDDSPLHF. CDR3 coding DNA: TGTGCCAGCCAAGTAGACGATTCACCCCTCCACTTT.

This clonotype was seen at least ten times. The chain has TRBV21-1 and TRBJ2-5; TRBD1 is taken as the D call from the table, unchecked against the DNA. TRBV21-1 is shown as a pseudogene. The length of the CDR3 is 16 residues. For the CDR3, the DNA is TGTGCCAGCACCCCTGACAGGTATCTAATTCAAGAGACCCAGTACTTC. Protein product: CASTPDRYLIQETQYF.